Listed here is a single TCR beta chain. Trimming removed 1 base at V and 8 bases at J, with 9 bases between. In germline, CDR1 is GTSNPN, CDR2 SVGIG (reference sequence). There are 12 residues in the CDR3. TCRdb's table, derived via immunoSEQ multiplex PCR, lists solely in-frame clones and lacks some. The sample records over 250,000 clones, roughly four fifths being singletons. The sample belongs to a study of blood T cell repertoires in COVID-19. Overall study: PBMCs, B-cell-depleted T cells, or T cells provided the cDNA or gDNA that made up the material.

The sequence was obtained from a man aged 35-49 years who had been exposed to COVID-19. This chain joins TRBV30 and TRBJ1-3, with a weak D call TRBD1 (6 bases). Material: PBMCs or T cells enriched from blood (not recorded which). CDR3 in DNA: TGTGCCTGGAGTGACTCAGGGGACACCATATATTTT. This codes for CAWSDSGDTIYF.